The rows below give T cell receptor beta chains drawn from one sample of a study of blood T cell repertoires in COVID-19. Sequencing used immunoSEQ multiplex PCR; TCRdb keeps in-frame clones, though not all of them. The table lists about 290,000 clones, around nine tenths of them singletons. Sequenced material: PBMCs or T cells enriched from blood (not recorded which). The receptor set was obtained from a middle-aged woman who had recovered from COVID-19. The CDR3 runs from the conserved cysteine through the conserved F or W. D genes are given only for firm matches. Clone sizes are given selectively: once, few, many, or a class where the clone is expanded.

clone size	V gene	J gene	D gene	CDR3 DNA	CDR3 protein
.	TRBV7-6	TRBJ2-2	.	TGTGCCAGCAGCGCGGTCACCACCGGGGAGCTGTTTTTT	CASSAVTTGELFF
.	TRBV7-6	TRBJ2-2	.	TGTGCCAGCAGCTCCGAGGGACTGTTGAGCGGGGAGCTGTTTTTT	CASSSEGLLSGELFF
.	TRBV27	TRBJ2-6	.	TGTGCCAGCAGCCCGGTCCTCTCTGGGGCCAACGTCCTGACTTTC	CASSPVLSGANVLTF
.	TRBV25-1	TRBJ1-1	.	TGTGCCGACTACGCCCAGGCTGAAGCTTTCTTT	CADYAQAEAFF
.	TRBV14	TRBJ1-2	.	TGTGCCAGCAGCCGGGGGGACCCTCCGAACTATGGCTACACCTTC	CASSRGDPPNYGYTF
.	TRBV13	TRBJ1-2	.	TGTGCCAGCAGCTCAAGAGCCGGCTATGGCTACACCTTC	CASSSRAGYGYTF
.	TRBV18	TRBJ1-1	TRBD1	TGTGCCAGCTCACGAAATCAGAACCGACAGGGACCGAACACTGAAGCTTTCTTT	CASSRNQNRQGPNTEAFF
.	TRBV6-4	TRBJ2-7	.	TGTGCCAGCAGTGATCCGGACTATCCAATCGAGCAGTACTTC	CASSDPDYPIEQYF
.	TRBV29-1	TRBJ2-5	TRBD2	TGCAGCGGGCGGCCTAGCGGGGCTGGAGAGACCCAGTACTTC	CSGRPSGAGETQYF
.	TRBV3-1/TRBV3-2	TRBJ1-1	.	TGTGCCAGCGGGGGGGAAACTAAAGCTTTCTTT	CASGGETKAFF
.	TRBV3-1/TRBV3-2	TRBJ1-3	.	TGTGCCAGCTCACGGTCTGGAAACACCATATATTTT	CASSRSGNTIYF
.	TRBV29-1	TRBJ1-2	.	TGCAGCGTTGCATCGGGAGCCCGGGGACCTAACTATGGCTACACCTTC	CSVASGARGPNYGYTF
.	TRBV30	TRBJ1-5	.	TGTGCCTGGAGTGTGGGGCAGTCCTATCAGCCCCAGCATTTT	CAWSVGQSYQPQHF
.	TRBV2	TRBJ2-1	TRBD1	TGTGCCACCCGGGACAGGGGCCGTTACAATGAGCAGTTCTTC	CATRDRGRYNEQFF
.	TRBV6-4	TRBJ2-1	TRBD2	TGTGCCAGCAGTACCGGACTAGCGGGAGACAATGAGCAGTTCTTC	CASSTGLAGDNEQFF
.	TRBV3-1/TRBV3-2	TRBJ2-7	TRBD2	TGTGCCAGCAGCCAAGATTGGGGGGGCTACGAGCAGTACTTC	CASSQDWGGYEQYF
.	TRBV7-2	TRBJ2-7	.	TGTGCCAGCAGCTTCGGCGGGCCCTACGAGCAGTACTTC	CASSFGGPYEQYF
.	TRBV6-5	TRBJ1-2	.	TGTGCCAGCACCCAACAGGGAGTGGGCTATGGCTACACCTTC	CASTQQGVGYGYTF
.	TRBV19	TRBJ1-1	.	TGTGCCTGCAGCGCGGCCAGGGGCACTGAAGCTTTCTTT	CACSAARGTEAFF
few	TRBV4-2	TRBJ1-1	.	TGTGCCAGCAGGTACGAGGGAGGGAACACTGAAGCTTTCTTT	CASRYEGGNTEAFF
.	TRBV5-1	TRBJ2-2	.	TGCGCCAGCAGCTTCCCGGACACCGGGGAGCTGTTTTTT	CASSFPDTGELFF
.	TRBV9	TRBJ2-1	.	TGTGCCAGCAGCGAAATAGGAGTGGAGAATGAGCAGTTCTTC	CASSEIGVENEQFF
.	TRBV18	TRBJ2-3	TRBD2	TGTGCCAGCTCACCACCGGCTAGCGGGGGGACGCAGTATTTT	CASSPPASGGTQYF
.	TRBV5-1	TRBJ1-2	.	TGCGCCAGCAGCGCTGGACAGACCGACTATGGCTACACCTTC	CASSAGQTDYGYTF
.	TRBV19	TRBJ1-4	TRBD1	TGTGCCAGTAGTAACCCGGGACAGCTCAATGAAAAACTGTTTTTT	CASSNPGQLNEKLFF
.	TRBV4-1	TRBJ2-1	TRBD2	TGCGCCAGCAGCCAGGGGGGACTAGCGGGGGCGGGTGAGCAGTTCTTC	CASSQGGLAGAGEQFF
.	TRBV5-1	TRBJ2-7	TRBD2	TGCGCCAGCAGATTGGGACTAGCGGGAGACGAGCAGTACTTC	CASRLGLAGDEQYF
.	TRBV6-2/TRBV6-3	TRBJ1-5	.	TGTGCCAGCAGTTCCTTCGGGGGGTCCAATCAGCCCCAGCATTTT	CASSSFGGSNQPQHF
few	TRBV30	TRBJ1-2	TRBD1	TGTGCCTGGAGCGCCCCGGGACAGGGACCTAGCGGCTATGGCTACACCTTC	CAWSAPGQGPSGYGYTF